The 30 T cell receptor beta chains presented below share a single source sample, sequenced in a study of blood T cell repertoires in COVID-19. Clones were sequenced by immunoSEQ multiplex PCR, and TCRdb holds only the in-frame ones, with some missing. Among approximately 500,000 clones listed, roughly 85% were seen once. The specimen was peripheral blood. These receptors all come from a human donor in a cohort sampled during active COVID-19.

V and J are TRBV29-1 and TRBJ2-1; no clear D. Trimming took 6 bases from V and 0 from J, leaving 6 bases between them. The CDR3 is 12 residues long. Germline V lookup: CDR1 SQVTM, CDR2 ANQGSEA. In DNA, the CDR3 is TGCAGCGTCGACTTCTCCTACAATGAGCAGTTCTTC. This sequence encodes CSVDFSYNEQFF.

As to this clone: Other DNA sequences from this sample encode an identical CDR3 as well. The chain combines TRBV5-1 with TRBJ1-1, with 9 bases fitting TRBD1. This CDR3 has 14 residues. The trim removed 4 bases at V and 4 bases at J, leaving 5 bases unmatched. CDR1 and CDR2 (germline): SGHRS, YFSETQ. The CDR3 bases are TGCGCCAGCAGCCAGGGACAGGGAGGCACTGAAGCTTTCTTT. Amino acids: CASSQGQGGTEAFF.

This clone appeared once. The chain couples TRBV5-6 to TRBJ2-7, with TRBD1 identical over 10 bases. The V segment lost 1 base and the J segment 1 base; nucleotides outside the gene matches: 8. CDR3 length: 17 residues. Germline values: CDR1 SGHDT, CDR2 YYEEEE. CDR3 bases: TGTGCCAGCAGCTTGACCCTTTGGGGACAGGGGTCCTACGAGCAGTACTTC. It specifies CASSLTLWGQGSYEQYF.

This clone was seen a few times. J is TRBJ2-7 and V is TRBV7-8; D is uncertain. Trimming cost V 7 bases and J 5 bases, with 12 bases left between them. Looked up from germline, CDR1 is SGHVS and CDR2 is FQNEAQ. This CDR3 has 12 residues. CDR3 coding DNA: TGTGCCAGCACCCTAGAAGGAAACGAGCAGTACTTC. It is translated as CASTLEGNEQYF.

Turning to this clone: Compared with germline, one end of the junction differs, possibly owing to a read error. The genes are TRBV18 and TRBJ2-3; 7 bases are a match to TRBD1. The CDR3 is 17 amino acids. In germline, CDR1 is KGHSH, CDR2 LQKENI. CDR3 in amino acids: CASSPQGQGRSTDTQYF. The CDR3 bases are TGTGCCAGCTCCCCACAGGGGCAGGGAAGGAGCACAGATACGCAGTATTTT.

This chain joins TRBV12-3 or TRBV12-4 and TRBJ2-7; a possible D gene is TRBD2 (6 bases). There are 13 residues in the CDR3. Trimming took off 10 bases at V and 0 bases at J, with 13 bases between the two ends. CDR3 sequence: CATKMGGSYEQYF. The DNA of the CDR3 is TGTGCCACCAAGATGGGGGGCTCCTACGAGCAGTACTTC.

The V gene is TRBV19, the J gene TRBJ2-7, with a possible D match to TRBD1 (5 bases). The CDR3 extends over 14 amino acids. V was cut by 3 bases and J by 0 bases, with 9 bases left in between. Germline assignment: CDR1 LNHDA and CDR2 SQIVND (reference sequence). CDR3: CASSIGRASYEQYF. For the CDR3, the DNA is TGTGCCAGTAGTATCGGCAGGGCCTCCTACGAGCAGTACTTC.

This chain links TRBV30 with TRBJ2-3; maybe TRBD2 (5 bases). The CDR3 is made up of 12 amino acids. Germline CDR1 reads GTSNPN; CDR2 reads SVGIG (reference sequence). The V and J ends lost 5 bases and 4 bases respectively, with 10 bases between them. The DNA for the CDR3 is TGTGCCTGGGTAGGAGGTGCAGATACGCAGTATTTT. This sequence encodes CAWVGGADTQYF.

The genes are TRBV9 and TRBJ2-1; 10 bases match TRBD2. The CDR3 is 15 residues long. J was trimmed by 4 bases and V by 4 bases; bases with no gene match: 5. Per the germline V gene, CDR1 is SGDLS and CDR2 is YYNGEE. CDR3 nucleotides: TGTGCCAGCAGCATGACTAGCGGGCGTTACAATGAGCAGTTCTTC. Amino acids: CASSMTSGRYNEQFF. The full variable domain, its missing parts supplied by reference TRBV9 and TRBJ2-1, is DSGVTQTPKHLITATGQRVTLRCSPRSGDLSVYWYQQSLDQGLQFLIQYYNGEERAKGNILERFSAQQFPDLHSELNLSSLELGDSALYFCASSMTSGRYNEQFFGPGTRLTVL.

The genes are TRBV19 and TRBJ1-5; perhaps TRBD1 as D (5 bases). CDR1 is LNHDA, CDR2 SQIVND, per germline (reference sequence). Trimming took off 7 bases at V and 2 bases at J, with 12 bases between the two ends. This CDR3 has 14 amino acids. This chain's CDR3 is CASIGGGGNQPQHF. CDR3 nucleotides: TGTGCCAGTATCGGAGGAGGGGGCAATCAGCCCCAGCATTTT.

The rearrangement links TRBV19 to TRBJ1-1; TRBD1 aligns across 7 bases. The ends lost 11 bases at V and 5 bases at J; junction bases unmatched: 8. Germline assignment: CDR1 LNHDA and CDR2 SQIVND (reference sequence). This CDR3 has 12 residues. CDR3: CAASTGETEAFF. The DNA of the CDR3 is TGTGCCGCGAGCACAGGGGAGACTGAAGCTTTCTTT.

As regards this clone: The junction differs from germline at one of its ends, possibly a read error. The chain couples TRBV7-2 to TRBJ1-5, with D perhaps TRBD1 (6 bases). Germline V gene data show CDR1 as SGHTA and CDR2 as FQGNSA. The CDR3 contains 15 residues. The CDR3 nucleotides are TGTGCCGGCAGCTTAGTCCGGACAGGCAATCAGCCCCAGCATTTT. Its translation: CAGSLVRTGNQPQHF.

This chain uses TRBV27 with TRBJ2-7; D call uncertain. The V end lost 7 bases, the J end lost 7 bases, and 11 bases lay between the germline ends. This CDR3 is built from 11 residues. The germline V gene has CDR1 MNHEY and CDR2 SMNVEV (reference sequence). The CDR3 sequence: CASTPSGEQYF. The CDR3 region has the DNA TGTGCCAGCACCCCATCGGGTGAGCAGTACTTC.

The chain recombines TRBV30 with TRBJ2-3; D is unclear. Germline lookup yields CDR1 GTSNPN and CDR2 SVGIG (reference sequence). Trimming took off 2 bases at V and 0 bases at J, with 9 bases between the two ends. The CDR3 length is 14 residues. The CDR3 protein is CAWSSGGSTDTQYF. The CDR3 DNA is TGTGCCTGGAGTTCAGGTGGGAGCACAGATACGCAGTATTTT. Filled out from reference TRBV30 and TRBJ2-3, the complete variable domain reads SQTIHQWPATLVQPVGSPLSLECTVEGTSNPNLYWYRQAAGRGLQLLFYSVGIGQISSEVPQNLSASRPQDRQFILSSKKLLLSDSGFYLCAWSSGGSTDTQYFGPGTRLTVL.

The CDR3, as DNA: TGCAGCGTTCACAACGGGGGCACTGAAGCTTTCTTT. This translates into CSVHNGGTEAFF. V and J are TRBV29-1 and TRBJ1-1; D may be TRBD1 (5 bases). Germline V CDR1 and CDR2: SQVTM, ANQGSEA. Trimming took 5 bases from V and 4 from J, leaving 11 bases between them. The CDR3 consists of 12 residues.

The rearrangement links TRBV6-2 or TRBV6-3 to TRBJ1-6; D call uncertain. V dropped 3 bases and J dropped 0 bases, with 3 bases sitting between them. This CDR3 comprises 14 residues. Germline V gives CDR1 MNHEY, CDR2 SVGEGT. CDR3 in amino acids: CASSYSSYNSPLHF. For the CDR3, the DNA is TGTGCCAGCAGTTATAGCTCCTATAATTCACCCCTCCACTTT.

CDR3 in amino acids: CASSYVRTVNEKLFF. The CDR3 coding sequence is TGTGCCAGCAGTTACGTACGGACAGTTAATGAAAAACTGTTTTTT. J is TRBJ1-4 and V is TRBV6-5; possibly TRBD1 for D (6 bases). V was cut by 2 bases and J by 4 bases, with 11 bases left in between. CDR3 length: 15 residues. The germline V gene encodes CDR1 MNHEY and CDR2 SVGAGI.

The chain is built from TRBV11-3 and TRBJ2-7; tentatively, D is TRBD1 (5 bases). This CDR3 spans 14 amino acids. Germline CDR1 reads SGHNT; CDR2 reads YENEEA. V gave up 2 bases and J gave up 5 bases, with 13 bases separating them. The CDR3 loop is CASSLRGKGDEQYF. DNA of the CDR3: TGTGCCAGCAGCTTAAGGGGAAAAGGCGACGAGCAGTACTTC.

This clone has only one observation. The J gene is TRBJ2-1, the V gene TRBV19; 8 nucleotides agree with TRBD2. The germline V gene encodes CDR1 LNHDA and CDR2 SQIVND (reference sequence). V was clipped by 3 bases and J by 6 bases; unmatched bases: 4. The CDR3 has 14 residues. The CDR3 reads CASSMAGGFNEQFF. The DNA of the CDR3 is TGTGCCAGTAGTATGGCGGGAGGCTTCAATGAGCAGTTCTTC.

The chain couples TRBV7-3 to TRBJ2-1, with D possibly being TRBD2 (6 bases). CDR1 SGHTA and CDR2 FQGTGA come from the germline V gene. CDR3 size: 15 residues. Trimming pared 3 bases from V and 7 bases from J, leaving 16 bases between. CDR3 in DNA: TGTGCCAGCAGCTTCCTCCCCGGGAGTAAGAATGAGCAGTTCTTC. Translation gives CASSFLPGSKNEQFF.

The gene calls are TRBV7-3 and TRBJ2-2; 14 nucleotides agree with TRBD2. Trimming took 5 bases from V and 5 from J; bases not matched to a gene: 7. From germline, CDR1 is SGHTA and CDR2 FQGTGA. The CDR3 is made up of 17 amino acids. The chain's CDR3 is CASSPPRTSGRTGELFF. In nucleotides, the CDR3 is TGTGCCAGCAGCCCACCTAGGACTAGCGGGAGGACCGGGGAGCTGTTTTTT.

The chain links TRBV19 to TRBJ2-1, with 8 bases that match TRBD2. Per germline, CDR1 LNHDA and CDR2 SQIVND (reference sequence). V trimming: 5 bases; J trimming: 3 bases; junction bases outside the gene matches: 3. The CDR3 loop spans 14 amino acids. The DNA of the CDR3 is TGTGCCAGTAGTGCGGGGGGCGACTACAATGAGCAGTTCTTC. The encoded protein is CASSAGGDYNEQFF.

This clone was detected ten times or more. The chain couples TRBV2 to TRBJ1-1; unclear D gene. The CDR3 consists of 11 residues. Germline V gene sequence: CDR1 SNHLY, CDR2 FYNNEI. Trimming removed 4 bases from V and 6 bases from J, with 6 bases in between. The CDR3 DNA reads TGTGCCAGCAGTGTTGGAGCTGAAGCTTTCTTT. Residues: CASSVGAEAFF.

V is TRBV6-5 and J is TRBJ1-6; maybe TRBD1 (5 bases). Germline-derived CDR1 and CDR2 are MNHEY and SVGAGI. The CDR3 consists of 15 residues. With 4 bases removed from V and 4 bases from J, the gap between germline ends came to 11 bases. This CDR3 is CASSSSTEYNSPLHF. CDR3 sequence (DNA): TGTGCCAGCAGTTCCTCGACAGAATATAATTCACCCCTCCACTTT.

This clone has only one observation. V usage is TRBV19 and J usage is TRBJ2-3; 10 bases line up with TRBD2. The CDR3 covers 15 residues. With 5 bases clipped from V and 3 bases from J, the junction kept 5 bases outside the gene matches. CDR1 and CDR2 (germline): LNHDA, SQIVND (reference sequence). CDR3 region: CASSALAGSTDTQYF. CDR3 DNA: TGTGCCAGTAGTGCACTAGCGGGGTCTACAGATACGCAGTATTTT. The entire variable domain, with the rest obtained from reference TRBV19 and TRBJ2-3, is as follows: DGGITQSPKYLFRKEGQNVTLSCEQNLNHDAMYWYRQDPGQGLRLIYYSQIVNDFQKGDIAEGYSVSREKKESFPLTVTSAQKNPTAFYLCASSALAGSTDTQYFGPGTRLTVL.

The rearrangement links TRBV30 to TRBJ1-3; D gene uncertain. The CDR3 spans 16 residues. The V end lost 2 bases, the J end lost 3 bases, and 17 bases lay between the germline ends. Germline loops: CDR1 GTSNPN, CDR2 SVGIG (reference sequence). CDR3 residues: CAWSLVRGGSGNTIYF. CDR3 sequence (DNA): TGTGCCTGGAGTCTCGTGCGGGGTGGTAGTGGAAACACCATATATTTT.

The chain joins TRBV27 to TRBJ1-1, with 10 bases identical to TRBD1. V trimming: 4 bases; J trimming: 11 bases; junction bases outside the gene matches: 13. The CDR3 runs 15 residues. Looked up from germline, CDR1 is MNHEY and CDR2 is SMNVEV (reference sequence). The CDR3 region has the DNA TGTGCCAGCAGTTCTCCGGGACAGGGGAGTTTGGTTGCTTTCTTT. Residues: CASSSPGQGSLVAFF.

The chain uses TRBV27 and TRBJ2-7, with TRBD1 matching over 7 bases. Germline-derived CDR1 and CDR2 are MNHEY and SMNVEV (reference sequence). The trim removed 8 bases at V and 2 bases at J, leaving 12 bases unmatched. This CDR3 is built from 15 residues. CDR3 nucleotide sequence: TGTGCCAGCGGCGGCGGCCCGGGACAGACCTACGAGCAGTACTTC. It is translated as CASGGGPGQTYEQYF.

This rearrangement joins TRBV19 to TRBJ1-2; no clear D gene. Germline V gives CDR1 LNHDA, CDR2 SQIVND (reference sequence). Trimming shortened V by 1 base and J by 7 bases, and 10 bases separated the two germline ends. The CDR3 has 13 residues. The CDR3 DNA sequence: TGTGCCAGTAGTATAGGTGGAGGATCTGGCTACACCTTC. Its protein is CASSIGGGSGYTF.

This chain connects TRBV2 to TRBJ2-3; 9 bases align to TRBD1. Trimming cost V 8 bases and J 2 bases; bases outside gene matches: 8. CDR3 length equals 15 residues. Per germline, CDR1 SNHLY and CDR2 FYNNEI. CDR3 region: CASGKTGGLTDTQYF. CDR3 nucleotide sequence: TGTGCCAGCGGCAAGACAGGGGGGCTCACAGATACGCAGTATTTT.